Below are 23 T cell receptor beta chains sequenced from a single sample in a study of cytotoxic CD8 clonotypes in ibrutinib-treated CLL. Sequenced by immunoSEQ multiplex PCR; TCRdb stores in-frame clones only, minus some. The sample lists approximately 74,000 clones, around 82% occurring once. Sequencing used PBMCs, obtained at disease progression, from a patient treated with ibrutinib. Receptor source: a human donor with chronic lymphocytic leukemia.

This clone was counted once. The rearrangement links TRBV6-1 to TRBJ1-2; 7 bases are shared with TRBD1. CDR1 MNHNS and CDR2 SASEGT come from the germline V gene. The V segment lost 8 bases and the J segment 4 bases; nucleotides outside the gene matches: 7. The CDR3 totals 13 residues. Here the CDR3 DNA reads TGTGCCAGCGACAGGGAATCGGTCTATGGCTACACCTTC. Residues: CASDRESVYGYTF.

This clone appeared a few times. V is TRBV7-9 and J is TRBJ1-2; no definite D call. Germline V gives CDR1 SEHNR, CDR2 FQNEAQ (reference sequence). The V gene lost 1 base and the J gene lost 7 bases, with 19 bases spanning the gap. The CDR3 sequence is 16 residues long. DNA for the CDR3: TGTGCCAGCAGCTTAGACCTGGCGGGCAGATGGGGTGGCTACACCTTC. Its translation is CASSLDLAGRWGGYTF.

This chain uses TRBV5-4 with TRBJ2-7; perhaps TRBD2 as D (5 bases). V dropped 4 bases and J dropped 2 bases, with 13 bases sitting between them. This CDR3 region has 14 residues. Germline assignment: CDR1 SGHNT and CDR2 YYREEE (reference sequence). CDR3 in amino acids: CASSHTGVPYEQYF. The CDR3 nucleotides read TGTGCCAGCAGCCACACCGGGGTTCCCTACGAGCAGTACTTC.

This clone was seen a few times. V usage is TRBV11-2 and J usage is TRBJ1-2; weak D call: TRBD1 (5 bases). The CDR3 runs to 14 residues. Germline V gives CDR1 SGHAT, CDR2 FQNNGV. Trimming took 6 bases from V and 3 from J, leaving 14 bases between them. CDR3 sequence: CASRRGFRDYGYTF. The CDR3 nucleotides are TGTGCCAGCAGAAGGGGTTTCAGGGACTATGGCTACACCTTC.

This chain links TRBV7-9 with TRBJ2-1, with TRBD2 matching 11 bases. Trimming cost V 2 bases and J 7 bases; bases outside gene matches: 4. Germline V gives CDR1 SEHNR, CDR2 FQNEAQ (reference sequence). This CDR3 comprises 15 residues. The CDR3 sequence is CASSLLSGGANEQFF. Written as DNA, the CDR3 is TGTGCCAGCAGCTTACTTAGCGGGGGGGCGAATGAGCAGTTCTTC.

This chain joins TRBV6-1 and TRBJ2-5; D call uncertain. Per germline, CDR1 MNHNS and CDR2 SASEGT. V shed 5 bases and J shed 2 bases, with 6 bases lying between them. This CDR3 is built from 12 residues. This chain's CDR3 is CASSHGQETQYF. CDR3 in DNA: TGTGCCAGCAGTCACGGACAAGAGACCCAGTACTTC.

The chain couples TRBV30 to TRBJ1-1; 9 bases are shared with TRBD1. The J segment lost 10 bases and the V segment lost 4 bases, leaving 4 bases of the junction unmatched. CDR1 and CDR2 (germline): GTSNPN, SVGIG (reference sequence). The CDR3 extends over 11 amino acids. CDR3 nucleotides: TGTGCCTGGACCCGGACAGGGGCAGCTTTCTTT. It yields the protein CAWTRTGAAFF.

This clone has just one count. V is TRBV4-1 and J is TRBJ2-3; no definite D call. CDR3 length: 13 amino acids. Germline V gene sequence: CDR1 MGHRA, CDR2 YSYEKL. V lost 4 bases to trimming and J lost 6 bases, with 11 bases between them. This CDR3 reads CASSPLEADTQYF. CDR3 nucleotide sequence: TGCGCCAGCAGCCCCCTTGAGGCGGATACGCAGTATTTT.

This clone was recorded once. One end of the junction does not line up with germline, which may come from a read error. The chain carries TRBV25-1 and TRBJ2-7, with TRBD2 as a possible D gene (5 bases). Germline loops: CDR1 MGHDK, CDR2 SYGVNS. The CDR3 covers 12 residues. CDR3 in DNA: TGTGCCAGCAGTGGAGGGATCTACGAGCAGCACTTC. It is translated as CASSGGIYEQHF.

CDR3 nucleotides: TGTGCCAGCAGCTCTACAGGGAATTCACCCCTCCACTTT. Protein sequence: CASSSTGNSPLHF. This rearrangement joins TRBV7-6 to TRBJ1-6; D is possibly TRBD1 (6 bases). Germline lookup yields CDR1 SGHVS and CDR2 FNYEAQ. This CDR3 is 13 amino acids long. Trimming took off 4 bases at V and 7 bases at J, with 8 bases between the two ends.

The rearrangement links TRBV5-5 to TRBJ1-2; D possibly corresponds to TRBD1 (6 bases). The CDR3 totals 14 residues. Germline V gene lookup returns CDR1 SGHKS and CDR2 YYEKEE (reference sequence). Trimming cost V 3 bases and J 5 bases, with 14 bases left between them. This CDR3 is CASSWGDMLYGYTF. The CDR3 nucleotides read TGTGCCAGCAGCTGGGGGGACATGCTTTATGGCTACACCTTC.

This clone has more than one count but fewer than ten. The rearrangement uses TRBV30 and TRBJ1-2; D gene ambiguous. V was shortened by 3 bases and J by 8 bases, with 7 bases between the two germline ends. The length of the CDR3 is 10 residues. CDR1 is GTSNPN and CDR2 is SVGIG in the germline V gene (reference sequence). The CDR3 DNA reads TGTGCCTGGAGCGTCTACGGCTACACCTTC. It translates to CAWSVYGYTF.

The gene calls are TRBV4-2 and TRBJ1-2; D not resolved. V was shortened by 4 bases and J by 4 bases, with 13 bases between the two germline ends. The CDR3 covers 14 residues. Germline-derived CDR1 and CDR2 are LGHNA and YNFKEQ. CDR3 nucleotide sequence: TGTGCCAGCAGCCGAGACCTTCGAGTCTATGGCTACACCTTC. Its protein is CASSRDLRVYGYTF.

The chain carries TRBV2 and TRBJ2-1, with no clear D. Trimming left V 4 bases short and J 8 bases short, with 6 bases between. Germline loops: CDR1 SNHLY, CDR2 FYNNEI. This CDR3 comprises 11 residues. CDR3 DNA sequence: TGTGCCAGCAGTGTTAGGGATGAGCAGTTCTTC. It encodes CASSVRDEQFF.

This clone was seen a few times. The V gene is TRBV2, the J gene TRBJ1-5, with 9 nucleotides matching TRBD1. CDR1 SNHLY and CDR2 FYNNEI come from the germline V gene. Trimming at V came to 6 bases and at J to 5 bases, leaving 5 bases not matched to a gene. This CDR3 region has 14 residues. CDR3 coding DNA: TGTGCCAGCAGGGGACAGGGTTGGGATCAGCCCCAGCATTTT. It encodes CASRGQGWDQPQHF. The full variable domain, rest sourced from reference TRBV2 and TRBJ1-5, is EPEVTQTPSHQVTQMGQEVILRCVPISNHLYFYWYRQILGQKVEFLVSFYNNEISEKSEIFDDQFSVERPDGSNFTLKIRSTKLEDSAMYFCASRGQGWDQPQHFGDGTRLSIL.

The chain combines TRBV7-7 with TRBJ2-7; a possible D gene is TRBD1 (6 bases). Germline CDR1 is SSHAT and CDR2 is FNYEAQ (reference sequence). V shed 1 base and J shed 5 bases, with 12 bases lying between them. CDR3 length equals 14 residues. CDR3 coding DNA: TGTGCCAGCAGCTTAGGAACAGGGTCTCACGAGCAGTACTTC. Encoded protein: CASSLGTGSHEQYF.

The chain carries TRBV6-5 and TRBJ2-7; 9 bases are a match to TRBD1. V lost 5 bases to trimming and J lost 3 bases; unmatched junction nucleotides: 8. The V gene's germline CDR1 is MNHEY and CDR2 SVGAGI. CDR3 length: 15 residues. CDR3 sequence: CASSRSGQGIYEQYF. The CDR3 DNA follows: TGTGCCAGCAGTCGGTCGGGACAGGGCATCTACGAGCAGTACTTC.

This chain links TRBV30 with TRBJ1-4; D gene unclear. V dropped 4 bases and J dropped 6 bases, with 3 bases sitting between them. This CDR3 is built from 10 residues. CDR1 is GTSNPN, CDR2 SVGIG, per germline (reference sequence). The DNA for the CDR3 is TGTGCCTGGAAGGATGAAAAACTGTTTTTT. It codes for CAWKDEKLFF. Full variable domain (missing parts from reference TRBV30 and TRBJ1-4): SQTIHQWPATLVQPVGSPLSLECTVEGTSNPNLYWYRQAAGRGLQLLFYSVGIGQISSEVPQNLSASRPQDRQFILSSKKLLLSDSGFYLCAWKDEKLFFGSGTQLSVL.

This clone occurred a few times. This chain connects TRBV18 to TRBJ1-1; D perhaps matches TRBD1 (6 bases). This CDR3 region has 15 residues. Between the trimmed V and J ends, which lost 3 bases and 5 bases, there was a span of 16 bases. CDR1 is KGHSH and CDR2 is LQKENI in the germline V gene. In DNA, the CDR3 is TGTGCCAGCTCACCGGGGGGCCAGGGAGGGACTGAAGCTTTCTTT. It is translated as CASSPGGQGGTEAFF. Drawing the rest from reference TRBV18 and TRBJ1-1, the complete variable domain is NAGVMQNPRHLVRRRGQEARLRCSPMKGHSHVYWYRQLPEEGLKFMVYLQKENIIDESGMPKERFSAEFPKEGPSILRIQQVVRGDSAAYFCASSPGGQGGTEAFFGQGTRLTVV.

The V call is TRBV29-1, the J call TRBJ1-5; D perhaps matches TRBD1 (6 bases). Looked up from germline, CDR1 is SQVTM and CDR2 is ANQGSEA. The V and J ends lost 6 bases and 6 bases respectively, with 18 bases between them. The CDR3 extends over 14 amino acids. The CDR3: CSVLAGGLGQPQHF. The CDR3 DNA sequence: TGCAGCGTCCTCGCGGGGGGGCTTGGTCAGCCCCAGCATTTT.

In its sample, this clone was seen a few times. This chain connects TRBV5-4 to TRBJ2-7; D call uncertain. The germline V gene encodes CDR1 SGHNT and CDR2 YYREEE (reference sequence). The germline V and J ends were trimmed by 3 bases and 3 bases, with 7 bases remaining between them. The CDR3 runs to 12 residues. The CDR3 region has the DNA TGTGCCAGCAGCTCTGACCTCTACGAGCAGTACTTC. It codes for CASSSDLYEQYF.

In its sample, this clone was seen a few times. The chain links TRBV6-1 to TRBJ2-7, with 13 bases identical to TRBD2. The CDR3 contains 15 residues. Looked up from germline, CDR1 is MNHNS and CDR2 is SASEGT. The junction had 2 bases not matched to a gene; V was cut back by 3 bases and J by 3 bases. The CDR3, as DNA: TGTGCCAGCAGTGACGGACTAGCGGGGGTCTACGAGCAGTACTTC. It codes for CASSDGLAGVYEQYF.

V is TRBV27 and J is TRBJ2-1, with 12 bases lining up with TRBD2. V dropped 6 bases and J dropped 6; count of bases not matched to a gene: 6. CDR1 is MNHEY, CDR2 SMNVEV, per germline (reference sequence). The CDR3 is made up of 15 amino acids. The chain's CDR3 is CASRKPSGRVNEQFF. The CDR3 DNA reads TGTGCCAGCAGAAAACCTAGCGGGAGGGTCAATGAGCAGTTCTTC.